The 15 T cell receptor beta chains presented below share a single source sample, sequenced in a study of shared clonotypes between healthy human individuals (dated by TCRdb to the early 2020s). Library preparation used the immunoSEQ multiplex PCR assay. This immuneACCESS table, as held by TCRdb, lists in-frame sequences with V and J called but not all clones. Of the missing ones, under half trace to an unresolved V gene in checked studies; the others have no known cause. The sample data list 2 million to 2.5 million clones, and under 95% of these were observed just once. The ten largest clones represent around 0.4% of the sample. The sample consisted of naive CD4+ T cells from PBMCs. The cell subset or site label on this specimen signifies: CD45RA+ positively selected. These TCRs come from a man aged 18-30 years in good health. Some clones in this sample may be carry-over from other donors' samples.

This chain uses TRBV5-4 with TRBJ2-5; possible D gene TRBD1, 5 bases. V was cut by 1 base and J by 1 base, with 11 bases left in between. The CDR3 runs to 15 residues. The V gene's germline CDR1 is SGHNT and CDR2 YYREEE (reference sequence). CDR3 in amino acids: CASSLRTGGQETQYF. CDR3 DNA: TGTGCCAGCAGCTTGAGAACAGGTGGCCAAGAGACCCAGTACTTC.

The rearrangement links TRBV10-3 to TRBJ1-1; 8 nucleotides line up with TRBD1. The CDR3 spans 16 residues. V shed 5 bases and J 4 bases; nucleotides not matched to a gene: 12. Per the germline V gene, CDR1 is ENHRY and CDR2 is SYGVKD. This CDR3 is CAISRSGTGGSTEAFF. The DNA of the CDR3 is TGTGCCATCAGTAGATCCGGAACAGGGGGGAGCACTGAAGCTTTCTTT.

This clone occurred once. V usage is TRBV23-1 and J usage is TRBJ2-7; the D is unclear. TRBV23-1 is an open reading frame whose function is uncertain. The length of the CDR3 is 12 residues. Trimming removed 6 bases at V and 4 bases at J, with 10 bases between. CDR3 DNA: TGCGCCAGCAGGCTAACATCGTACGAGCAGTACTTC. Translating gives CASRLTSYEQYF.

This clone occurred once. The CDR3 region has the DNA TGTGCCAGCAGTCTCCCGAGGCGGAGGGTCCCGAGGGGTGAGCAGTTCTTC. This encodes CASSLPRRRVPRGEQFF. V is TRBV28 and J is TRBJ2-1, with D possibly being TRBD2 (6 bases). The V end was cut by 5 bases, the J end by 9 bases, with 26 bases between. The CDR3 has 17 amino acids. Looked up from germline, CDR1 is MDHEN and CDR2 is SYDVKM.

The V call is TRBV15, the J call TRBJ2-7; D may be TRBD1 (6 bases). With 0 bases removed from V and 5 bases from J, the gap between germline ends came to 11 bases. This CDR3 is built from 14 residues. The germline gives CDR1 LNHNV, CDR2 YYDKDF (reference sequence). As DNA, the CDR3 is TGTGCCACCAGCAGAGATCTAGGGGGAGACGAGCAGTACTTC. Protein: CATSRDLGGDEQYF.

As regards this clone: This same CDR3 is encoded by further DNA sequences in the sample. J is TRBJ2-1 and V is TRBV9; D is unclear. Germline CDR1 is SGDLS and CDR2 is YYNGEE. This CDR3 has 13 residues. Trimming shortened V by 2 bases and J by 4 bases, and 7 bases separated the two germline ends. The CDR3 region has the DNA TGTGCCAGCAGCGTGGCTAATTACAATGAGCAGTTCTTC. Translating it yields CASSVANYNEQFF. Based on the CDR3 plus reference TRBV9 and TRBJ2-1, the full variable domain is DSGVTQTPKHLITATGQRVTLRCSPRSGDLSVYWYQQSLDQGLQFLIQYYNGEERAKGNILERFSAQQFPDLHSELNLSSLELGDSALYFCASSVANYNEQFFGPGTRLTVL.

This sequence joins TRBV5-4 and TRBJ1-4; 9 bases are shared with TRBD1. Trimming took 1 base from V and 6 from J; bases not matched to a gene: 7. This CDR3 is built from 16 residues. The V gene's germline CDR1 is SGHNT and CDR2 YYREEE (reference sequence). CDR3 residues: CASSLPPGQGHEKLFF. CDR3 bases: TGTGCCAGCAGCTTGCCCCCGGGACAGGGACATGAAAAACTGTTTTTT.

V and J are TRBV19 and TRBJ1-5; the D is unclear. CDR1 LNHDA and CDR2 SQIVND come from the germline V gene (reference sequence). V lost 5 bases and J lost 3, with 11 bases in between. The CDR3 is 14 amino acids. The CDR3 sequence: CASSRDGSNQPQHF. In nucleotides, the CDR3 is TGTGCCAGTAGTCGAGACGGTTCCAATCAGCCCCAGCATTTT.

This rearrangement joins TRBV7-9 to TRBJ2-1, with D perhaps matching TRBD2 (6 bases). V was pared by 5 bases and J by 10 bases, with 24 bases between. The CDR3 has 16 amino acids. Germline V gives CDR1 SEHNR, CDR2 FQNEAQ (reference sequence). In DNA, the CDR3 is TGTGCCAGCAGCACCCGAGGCCCCTCAACTAGCCGCGAGCAGTTCTTC. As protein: CASSTRGPSTSREQFF.

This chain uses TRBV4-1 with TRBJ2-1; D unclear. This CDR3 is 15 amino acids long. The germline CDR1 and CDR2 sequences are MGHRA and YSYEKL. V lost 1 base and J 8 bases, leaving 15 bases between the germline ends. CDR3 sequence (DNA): TGCGCCAGCAGCCAAGGGGGAAGTTTTCCCGATGAGCAGTTCTTC. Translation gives CASSQGGSFPDEQFF.

This chain's CDR3 is CASRFGGQGNEKLFF. The CDR3, as DNA: TGTGCCAGCAGGTTTGGGGGGCAGGGAAATGAAAAACTGTTTTTT. The chain employs TRBV2 and TRBJ1-4; the D gene is possibly TRBD1 (6 bases). Germline CDR1 is SNHLY and CDR2 is FYNNEI. The CDR3 runs to 15 residues. V shed 6 bases and J shed 5 bases, with 16 bases lying between them.

In DNA form, the CDR3 reads TGTGCCAGCAGGTCCGAGATTGGAGATACGCAGTATTTT. Protein sequence: CASRSEIGDTQYF. The V and J genes are TRBV28 and TRBJ2-3, with no clear D. V gave up 6 bases and J gave up 5 bases, with 12 bases separating them. Germline V gene lookup returns CDR1 MDHEN and CDR2 SYDVKM. The CDR3 runs to 13 residues.

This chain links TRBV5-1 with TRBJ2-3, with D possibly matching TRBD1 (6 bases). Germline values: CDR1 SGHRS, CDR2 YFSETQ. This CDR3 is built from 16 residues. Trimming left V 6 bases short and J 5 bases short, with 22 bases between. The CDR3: CASKIPRAGAEDTQYF. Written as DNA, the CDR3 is TGCGCCAGCAAAATCCCACGGGCAGGGGCGGAAGATACGCAGTATTTT.

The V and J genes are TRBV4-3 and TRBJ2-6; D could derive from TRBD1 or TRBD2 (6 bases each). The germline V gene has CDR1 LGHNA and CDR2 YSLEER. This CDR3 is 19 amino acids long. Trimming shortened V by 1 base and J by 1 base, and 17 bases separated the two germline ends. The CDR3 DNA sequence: TGCGCCAGCAGCCAAGCGGCGGGACAACCTCCATCTGGGGCCAACGTCCTGACTTTC. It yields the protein CASSQAAGQPPSGANVLTF.

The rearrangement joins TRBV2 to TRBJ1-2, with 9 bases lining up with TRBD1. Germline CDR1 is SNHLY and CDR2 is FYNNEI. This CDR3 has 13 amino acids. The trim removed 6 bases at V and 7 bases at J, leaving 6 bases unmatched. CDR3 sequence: CASRITGGGGYTF. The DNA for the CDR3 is TGTGCCAGCAGAATCACAGGGGGCGGTGGCTACACCTTC.